Detailed here is one T cell receptor beta chain. This record comes from a study of blood T cell repertoires in COVID-19. Study as a whole: Researchers got acute and convalescent COVID-19 samples from the United States, Italy and Spain.

Repertoires were generated with immunoSEQ multiplex PCR, while TCRdb's copy carries only in-frame clones and drops some. There are 190,000 or so clones in the sample; 83% occur only once, and less than 3% lies in the top ten. The CDR3 runs 12 residues. The germline V gene encodes CDR1 KGHDR and CDR2 SFDVKD. Trimming pared 7 bases from V and 8 bases from J, leaving 11 bases between. The receptor was isolated from a man in his fifties or sixties with active or convalescent COVID-19. This chain joins TRBV24-1 and TRBJ2-1; D may be TRBD1 (5 bases). Sequenced material: peripheral blood. The CDR3 coding sequence is TGTGCCACCAGCGGGTTCAGGGATGAGCAGTTCTTC. Translated, it gives CATSGFRDEQFF.